This is a list of T cell receptor beta chains from one sample in a study of CD8+ T cells in alopecia areata. TCRdb's copy holds only in-frame clones and misses some; the assay was immunoSEQ multiplex PCR. The data show about 200,000 clones, approximately 53% seen once. Sequencing input: CD8+ T cells sorted from blood. These receptor sequences come from a human donor in good health. The CDR3 runs from the conserved cysteine through the conserved F or W. D genes are given only for firm matches. The size field is filled for only some rows; it gives once, few, many or a size class.

cdr3_nt: TGTGCCAGCAGACTGGGACAGGGGGAACCCCTCCACTTT; cdr3_aa: CASRLGQGEPLHF; j_call: TRBJ1-6; d_call: TRBD1; clone_size: -; v_call: TRBV5-6
cdr3_nt: TGTGCCATCTGGGCAGGGGATGGCTACACCTTC; cdr3_aa: CAIWAGDGYTF; j_call: TRBJ1-2; d_call: -; clone_size: -; v_call: TRBV7-6
cdr3_nt: TGTGCCACCAGCTCCCAGGGTAAGGCCTACGAGCAGTACTTC; cdr3_aa: CATSSQGKAYEQYF; j_call: TRBJ2-7; d_call: -; clone_size: -; v_call: TRBV15
cdr3_nt: TGTGCCAGCAGCTTGGGCCCGAACCCAGAGACCCAGTACTTC; cdr3_aa: CASSLGPNPETQYF; j_call: TRBJ2-5; d_call: -; clone_size: -; v_call: TRBV5-6
cdr3_nt: TGCGCCAGCAGCCAAGGGATCACTGAAGCTTTCTTT; cdr3_aa: CASSQGITEAFF; j_call: TRBJ1-1; d_call: -; clone_size: -; v_call: TRBV4-1
cdr3_nt: TGTGCCAGCAGCCGGAACAATGAGCAGTTCTTC; cdr3_aa: CASSRNNEQFF; j_call: TRBJ2-1; d_call: -; clone_size: -; v_call: TRBV7-8
cdr3_nt: TGTGCCAGCACCCGGGGGGCTGGGGCCAACGTCCTGACTTTC; cdr3_aa: CASTRGAGANVLTF; j_call: TRBJ2-6; d_call: TRBD2; clone_size: -; v_call: TRBV27
cdr3_nt: TGCAGCGTTGAGCCGCCTTCCAAAAACATTCAGTACTTC; cdr3_aa: CSVEPPSKNIQYF; j_call: TRBJ2-4; d_call: -; clone_size: -; v_call: TRBV29-1
cdr3_nt: TGCGCCAGCAGCCAAGTCCGTAAGGCCACTGAAGCTTTCTTT; cdr3_aa: CASSQVRKATEAFF; j_call: TRBJ1-1; d_call: -; clone_size: few; v_call: TRBV4-1
cdr3_nt: TGTGCCAGCAACAGGAACACTGAAGCTTTCTTT; cdr3_aa: CASNRNTEAFF; j_call: TRBJ1-1; d_call: -; clone_size: -; v_call: TRBV2
cdr3_nt: TGCAGCGTTGTTGGGGTCATGGGTAATGAGCAGTTCTTC; cdr3_aa: CSVVGVMGNEQFF; j_call: TRBJ2-1; d_call: -; clone_size: few; v_call: TRBV29-1
cdr3_nt: TGTGCCAGCAGCCCCGGACTAGCCGGCACCGGGGAGCTGTTTTTT; cdr3_aa: CASSPGLAGTGELFF; j_call: TRBJ2-2; d_call: TRBD2; clone_size: -; v_call: TRBV6-5
cdr3_nt: TGTGCCACCAGCGAGGGGACAGGCCCCGGGTCTAATGAAAAACTGTTTTTT; cdr3_aa: CATSEGTGPGSNEKLFF; j_call: TRBJ1-4; d_call: TRBD1; clone_size: -; v_call: TRBV15
cdr3_nt: TGTGCCAGCAGCTTAACGGTGTACGAGCAGTACTTC; cdr3_aa: CASSLTVYEQYF; j_call: TRBJ2-7; d_call: -; clone_size: -; v_call: TRBV11-2
cdr3_nt: TGTGCCAGCAGCTTAGAGGAAGGTTCCTACGAGCAGTACTTC; cdr3_aa: CASSLEEGSYEQYF; j_call: TRBJ2-7; d_call: -; clone_size: -; v_call: TRBV11-2
cdr3_nt: TGCGCCAGCAGCCCCTTCCGGGACAGGAGCTCCTACGAGCAGTACTTC; cdr3_aa: CASSPFRDRSSYEQYF; j_call: TRBJ2-7; d_call: TRBD1; clone_size: few; v_call: TRBV4-1
cdr3_nt: TGCAGCATCTCCGGGACAGGGAGCTCCTACGAGCAGTACTTC; cdr3_aa: CSISGTGSSYEQYF; j_call: TRBJ2-7; d_call: TRBD1; clone_size: -; v_call: TRBV29-1
cdr3_nt: TGTGCCTGGAGCCCCGGACAGGGGAACTACAATGAGCAGTTCTTC; cdr3_aa: CAWSPGQGNYNEQFF; j_call: TRBJ2-1; d_call: TRBD1; clone_size: -; v_call: TRBV30
cdr3_nt: TGTGCCTGGAGAACAGGGCCCTACGAGCAGTACTTC; cdr3_aa: CAWRTGPYEQYF; j_call: TRBJ2-7; d_call: -; clone_size: -; v_call: TRBV30
cdr3_nt: TGCGCCAGCAGCCCCCCAGGGGCTGAAGCTTTCTTT; cdr3_aa: CASSPPGAEAFF; j_call: TRBJ1-1; d_call: -; clone_size: -; v_call: TRBV5-1
cdr3_nt: TGTGCCTGGAGTGTCGGACAGGGGGGATTCTATGGCTACACCTTC; cdr3_aa: CAWSVGQGGFYGYTF; j_call: TRBJ1-2; d_call: TRBD1; clone_size: -; v_call: TRBV30
cdr3_nt: TGTGCCAGCAGCAGGGGCACCGGGGAGCTGTTTTTT; cdr3_aa: CASSRGTGELFF; j_call: TRBJ2-2; d_call: -; clone_size: -; v_call: TRBV7-8
cdr3_nt: TGCGCCAGCAGCTCGGGACAGGGTGGGTTTCAGCCCCAGCATTTT; cdr3_aa: CASSSGQGGFQPQHF; j_call: TRBJ1-5; d_call: TRBD1; clone_size: -; v_call: TRBV5-1
cdr3_nt: TGTGCCAGCAAATCGCACCCAGGGCCTGGAAACACCATATATTTT; cdr3_aa: CASKSHPGPGNTIYF; j_call: TRBJ1-3; d_call: -; clone_size: -; v_call: TRBV6-1